One sample yielded the 17 T cell receptor beta chains listed below, sequenced in a study of T-cell memory formation after mild COVID-19 (dated by TCRdb to about 2021). The method behind the library was 5' RACE. The sequencer listed for this sample is Illumina NovaSeq 6000. TCRdb redid the processing of the public reads, applying fastp at Q25 and MiXCR, and retained in-frame beta chains. Each entry merges the rows of one CDR3 protein and shows their most common DNA and genes. A total of about 320,000 distinct CDR3 sequences appear in this sample, roughly an eighth of them only once. Of the sample, 21% is held by the ten largest clones. Sequencing was carried out using PBMCs or a T cell subset sorted from them (not recorded which). Every receptor here comes from a man between 18 and 35 years old who had mild COVID-19 (a few samples of this study predate the infection). The sample titles of this study are shuffled in the database, so cell type and time point are left out; the donor was told from shared clones.

This clonotype was seen a handful of times. The V and J genes are TRBV28 and TRBJ2-1; perhaps TRBD1 as D (5 bases). The V gene lost 5 bases and the J gene lost 9 bases, with 11 bases spanning the gap. CDR1 MDHEN and CDR2 SYDVKM come from the germline V gene. CDR3 length: 12 amino acids. CDR3: CASSDSSGEQFF. In DNA form, the CDR3 reads TGTGCCAGCAGTGACAGCTCCGGTGAGCAGTTCTTC. Complete variable domain (other parts from reference TRBV28 and TRBJ2-1): DVKVTQSSRYLVKRTGEKVFLECVQDMDHENMFWYRQDPGLGLRLIYFSYDVKMKEKGDIPEGYSVSREKKERFSLILESASTNQTSMYLCASSDSSGEQFFGPGTRLTVL.

This clonotype has a count of ten or more. V and J are TRBV11-3 and TRBJ2-2; possible D gene TRBD2, 6 bases. The germline gives CDR1 SGHNT, CDR2 YENEEA. The CDR3 covers 15 residues. V was cut by 5 bases and J by 7 bases, with 17 bases left in between. The CDR3 DNA sequence: TGTGCCAGCAGCACGGGGGTGGCGGAGGGCGGGGAGCTGTTTTTT. Translating it yields CASSTGVAEGGELFF.

The chain combines TRBV10-1 with TRBJ2-3, with 8 bases matching TRBD2. Trimming removed 5 bases from V and 2 bases from J; junction bases left unmatched: 3. The CDR3 length is 14 residues. Germline CDR1 is WNHNN and CDR2 is SYGVQD (reference sequence). CDR3 nucleotides: TGCGCCAGCAGTAGCGGGGGAACCACAGATACGCAGTATTTT. Protein product: CASSSGGTTDTQYF.

This clonotype was seen a handful of times. The chain carries TRBV24-1 and TRBJ1-1; 7 bases agree with TRBD1. Trimming at V came to 8 bases and at J to 5 bases, leaving 10 bases not matched to a gene. The CDR3 consists of 14 residues. Germline CDR1 reads KGHDR; CDR2 reads SFDVKD. The CDR3 sequence is CATTQGGPQTEAFF. The CDR3 DNA follows: TGTGCCACCACCCAGGGGGGACCCCAGACTGAAGCTTTCTTT.

CDR3 bases: TGTGCCAGCAGTTTACTTGCGGGACAAAGCACAGATACGCAGTATTTT. Amino acids: CASSLLAGQSTDTQYF. The rearrangement links TRBV6-5 to TRBJ2-3; the D gene could be TRBD1 or TRBD2 (6 bases each). CDR3 length: 16 residues. V lost 4 bases to trimming and J lost 0 bases, with 14 bases between them. Germline V CDR1 and CDR2: MNHEY, SVGAGI.

The chain uses TRBV5-1 and TRBJ2-1; TRBD2 is a possible D gene (6 bases). CDR3 length: 15 amino acids. CDR1 is SGHRS and CDR2 is YFSETQ in the germline V gene. Trimming took off 0 bases at V and 2 bases at J, with 9 bases between the two ends. The CDR3 loop is CASSLAGDPYNEQFF. Here the CDR3 DNA reads TGCGCCAGCAGCTTGGCGGGGGACCCCTACAATGAGCAGTTCTTC.

The chain joins TRBV2 to TRBJ2-7; tentative D call: TRBD2 (6 bases). Trimming removed 4 bases from V and 0 bases from J, with 19 bases in between. Germline V CDR1 and CDR2: SNHLY, FYNNEI. The CDR3 is 17 residues long. The CDR3 DNA reads as TGTGCCAGCAGTGCGGGGGAGATCCGGGGGAGCTCCTACGAGCAGTACGTC. Its translation is CASSAGEIRGSSYEQYV.

This clonotype was detected ten times or more. The V call is TRBV7-2, the J call TRBJ1-1; D unclear. This CDR3 comprises 14 residues. Deletions cut 5 bases from V and 5 bases from J, with 15 bases between. Germline CDR1 SGHTA, CDR2 FQGNSA. CDR3 nucleotides: TGTGCCAGCAGCCTACTCGAAGGGTGGACTGAAGCTTTCTTT. Its protein product is CASSLLEGWTEAFF.

The sample holds a few counts of this clonotype. The chain combines TRBV4-1 with TRBJ2-4; the match to TRBD1 covers 8 bases. Germline values: CDR1 MGHRA, CDR2 YSYEKL. The CDR3 is 15 residues long. Losses at the gene ends were 1 base for V and 4 bases for J; bases not matched to a gene: 3. The CDR3 DNA is TGCGCCAGCAGCCAAGTTGACAGGGGTAAAAACATTCAGTACTTC. Translating gives CASSQVDRGKNIQYF.

This clonotype was seen ten or more times. V and J are TRBV11-2 and TRBJ2-1, with 10 bases that match TRBD1. CDR3 length: 13 amino acids. The V and J ends lost 8 bases and 4 bases, in that order; junction bases with no gene match: 2. Germline CDR1 is SGHAT and CDR2 is FQNNGV. In nucleotides, the CDR3 is TGTGCCAGCCGACAGGGGGCTTACAATGAGCAGTTCTTC. It yields the protein CASRQGAYNEQFF.

The rearrangement links TRBV4-3 to TRBJ1-1, with D maybe TRBD1 (5 bases). Germline loops: CDR1 LGHNA, CDR2 YSLEER. The CDR3 length is 13 residues. V was pared by 4 bases and J by 4 bases, with 10 bases between. The CDR3 region has the DNA TGCGCCAGCAGCCCGGGACTGCTCACTGAAGCTTTCTTT. It yields the protein CASSPGLLTEAFF.

This clonotype showed up many times. V and J are TRBV19 and TRBJ2-3; D gene unclear. CDR3 length equals 15 residues. V lost 5 bases to trimming and J lost 0 bases, with 12 bases between them. Germline-derived CDR1 and CDR2 are LNHDA and SQIVND (reference sequence). DNA for the CDR3: TGTGCCAGTAGTGGCACAGAGGCTAGCACAGATACGCAGTATTTT. This sequence encodes CASSGTEASTDTQYF.

The gene calls are TRBV15 and TRBJ1-5; 8 positions agree with TRBD1. J gave up 6 bases and V 4 bases, and 2 bases lay outside the gene matches. Germline V CDR1 and CDR2: LNHNV, YYDKDF (reference sequence). The CDR3 has 13 residues. The CDR3 sequence is CATSTGGAQPQHF. The CDR3 DNA sequence: TGTGCCACCAGCACAGGGGGCGCTCAGCCCCAGCATTTT.

This clonotype was seen more than once but under ten times. This rearrangement joins TRBV6-5 to TRBJ1-1; 7 bases are shared with TRBD1. Germline assignment: CDR1 MNHEY and CDR2 SVGAGI. This CDR3 has 18 amino acids. V was clipped by 2 bases and J by 11 bases; unmatched bases: 23. CDR3 loop: CASSYNTGALLSDAGAFF. The CDR3 region has the DNA TGTGCCAGCAGTTACAACACAGGGGCTCTTTTATCGGATGCTGGGGCTTTCTTT.

Written as DNA, the CDR3 is TGTGCCAGCAGCTTGGTTGTTAGCGCAGATACGCAGTATTTT. It codes for CASSLVVSADTQYF. The chain joins TRBV5-6 to TRBJ2-3; D perhaps matches TRBD2 (5 bases). V was trimmed by 0 bases and J by 4 bases, leaving 9 bases between them. Germline V gene lookup returns CDR1 SGHDT and CDR2 YYEEEE. The CDR3 totals 14 residues.

The chain is built from TRBV30 and TRBJ1-5, with 7 positions matching TRBD1. The CDR3 has 14 amino acids. V trimming: 0 bases; J trimming: 9 bases; junction bases outside the gene matches: 8. Germline V gives CDR1 GTSNPN, CDR2 SVGIG (reference sequence). The CDR3 loop reads CAWSVVGRGVPQHF. DNA of the CDR3: TGTGCCTGGAGTGTAGTCGGCAGGGGGGTGCCCCAGCATTTT.

This clonotype has only a few counts. The chain links TRBV4-3 to TRBJ2-5, with a tentative D call TRBD2 (5 bases). CDR1 is LGHNA and CDR2 is YSLEER in the germline V gene. With 1 base removed from V and 2 bases from J, the gap between germline ends came to 8 bases. This CDR3 comprises 14 residues. The CDR3 sequence is CASSQGQRQETQYF. CDR3 sequence (DNA): TGCGCCAGCAGCCAAGGTCAGCGGCAAGAGACCCAGTACTTC.